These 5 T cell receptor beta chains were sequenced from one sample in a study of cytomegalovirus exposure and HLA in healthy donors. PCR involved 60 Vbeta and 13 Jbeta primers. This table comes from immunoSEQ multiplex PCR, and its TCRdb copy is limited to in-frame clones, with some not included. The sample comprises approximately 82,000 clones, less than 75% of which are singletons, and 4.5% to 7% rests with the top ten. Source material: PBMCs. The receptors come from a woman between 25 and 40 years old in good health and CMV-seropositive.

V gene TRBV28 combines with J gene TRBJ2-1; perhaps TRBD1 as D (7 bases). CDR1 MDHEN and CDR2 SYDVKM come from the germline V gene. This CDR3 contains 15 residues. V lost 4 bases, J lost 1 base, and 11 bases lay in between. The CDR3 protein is CASSSSGGSYNEQFF. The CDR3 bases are TGTGCCAGCAGTTCCTCAGGGGGGTCCTACAATGAGCAGTTCTTC.

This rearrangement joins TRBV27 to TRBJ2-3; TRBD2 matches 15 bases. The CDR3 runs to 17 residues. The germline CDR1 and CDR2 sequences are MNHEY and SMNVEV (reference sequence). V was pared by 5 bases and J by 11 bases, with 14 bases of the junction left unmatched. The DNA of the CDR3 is TGTGCCAGCAGTCGTATGAACCCGGGACTAGCGGGGGGAGGGCAGTATTTT. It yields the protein CASSRMNPGLAGGGQYF.

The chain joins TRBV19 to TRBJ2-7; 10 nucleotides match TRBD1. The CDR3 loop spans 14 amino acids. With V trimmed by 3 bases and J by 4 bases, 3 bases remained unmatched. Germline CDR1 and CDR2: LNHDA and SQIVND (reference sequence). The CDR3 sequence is CASSIGTGDYEQYF. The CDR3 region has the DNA TGTGCCAGTAGTATCGGGACAGGGGATTACGAGCAGTACTTC.

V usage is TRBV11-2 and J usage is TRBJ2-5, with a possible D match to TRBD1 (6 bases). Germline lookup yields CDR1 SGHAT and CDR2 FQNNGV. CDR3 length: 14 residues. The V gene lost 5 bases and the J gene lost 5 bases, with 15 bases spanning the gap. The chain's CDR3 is CASSDTQGRETQYF. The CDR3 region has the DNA TGTGCCAGCAGCGACACTCAGGGGCGTGAGACCCAGTACTTC.

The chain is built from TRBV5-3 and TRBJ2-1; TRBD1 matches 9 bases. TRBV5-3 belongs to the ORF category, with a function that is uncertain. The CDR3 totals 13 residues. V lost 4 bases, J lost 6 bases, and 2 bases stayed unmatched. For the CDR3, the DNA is TGTGCCAGAAGCGCGGACAGGGGCAATGAGCAGTTCTTC. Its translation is CARSADRGNEQFF.